The 14 T cell receptor beta chains below come from one sample, sequenced in a study of regulatory T cells in long-lasting Graves disease. Through Arm-PCR of CDR3 regions and iRepertoire HTBI primers, TCR beta libraries were built. TCRdb re-analysed the multiplex PCR reads in MiXCR, keeping a single row per CDR3 protein. The repertoire holds about 500,000 distinct CDR3 sequences, with 12% as singletons. Time point indicated: newly diagnosed GD, antithyroid drugs for less than 3 months. Making the TCR library involved RNA that had been extracted from PBMCs. These same data were also listed under a study on T cells in Graves' hyperthyroidism and ophthalmopathy.

The sequencing used peripheral blood mononuclear cells (PBMCs), collected at new diagnosis, from a patient treated with antithyroid drugs. These receptors were taken from a woman between 25 and 40 years old with Graves disease.

There are many counts of this clonotype. The V gene is TRBV7-8, the J gene TRBJ2-7; 7 bases align to TRBD1. Trimming removed 6 bases from V and 3 bases from J; junction bases left unmatched: 8. The CDR3 runs to 14 residues. Germline values: CDR1 SGHVS, CDR2 FQNEAQ. The CDR3 protein is CASSSGTVFYEQYF. For the CDR3, the DNA is TGTGCCAGCAGTTCAGGGACAGTTTTCTACGAGCAGTACTTC.

Many counts were recorded for this clonotype. V gene TRBV28 combines with J gene TRBJ2-2; no definite D call. V was clipped by 6 bases and J by 4 bases, with 6 bases between them. The CDR3 is made up of 12 amino acids. Germline V gene data show CDR1 as MDHEN and CDR2 as SYDVKM. CDR3 DNA: TGTGCCAGCAGCCGGGTCACCGGGGAGCTGTTTTTT. Translated: CASSRVTGELFF.

The V call is TRBV4-3, the J call TRBJ2-1; TRBD1 matches at 7 bases. The CDR3 is 14 residues long. CDR1 and CDR2 (germline): LGHNA, YSLEER. Trimming at V came to 8 bases and at J to 2 bases, leaving 6 bases not matched to a gene. The CDR3 DNA follows: TGCGCCAGCGGATTGAGGGGGCCCTACAATGAGCAGTTCTTC. Amino acid sequence: CASGLRGPYNEQFF.

About this clonotype itself: This may be a read error, as it is one base from a much larger clone. The chain combines TRBV3-1 with TRBJ2-1; the D is unclear. The germline gives CDR1 LGHDT, CDR2 YNNKEL (reference sequence). The CDR3 runs to 11 residues. The CDR3 sequence is CTSSQVNEQFF. The CDR3 DNA reads TGTACCAGCAGCCAAGTCAATGAGCAGTTCTTC.

The sample holds a few counts of this clonotype. The genes are TRBV6-2 or TRBV6-3 and TRBJ1-1; D not resolved. Trimming stripped 4 bases from V and 4 bases from J, with 10 bases between. The CDR3 length is 13 residues. From germline, CDR1 is MNHEY and CDR2 SVGEGT. This chain's CDR3 is CASSFWSATEAFF. DNA of the CDR3: TGTGCCAGCAGTTTTTGGTCGGCCACTGAAGCTTTCTTT.

This clonotype has just a few counts. The rearrangement links TRBV20-1 to TRBJ2-7; TRBD2 matches at 8 bases. Per germline, CDR1 DFQATT and CDR2 SNEGSKA (reference sequence). CDR3 size: 14 residues. V dropped 6 bases and J dropped 0; count of bases not matched to a gene: 7. CDR3 loop: CSAGGGRSSYEQYF. Written as DNA, the CDR3 is TGCAGTGCCGGGGGGGGCCGAAGCTCCTACGAGCAGTACTTC.

This clonotype occurred many times. The genes are TRBV7-6 and TRBJ2-7; 11 positions match TRBD2. Germline V gene data show CDR1 as SGHVS and CDR2 as FNYEAQ. The CDR3 covers 16 residues. The J segment lost 4 bases and the V segment lost 1 base, leaving 6 bases of the junction unmatched. The CDR3 region is CASSLGASGRLYEQYF. The CDR3 coding sequence is TGTGCCAGCAGCTTAGGGGCTAGCGGGAGGTTGTACGAGCAGTACTTC.

This clonotype was picked up many times. The rearrangement uses TRBV5-6 and TRBJ1-3; D is ambiguous. The CDR3 is made up of 13 amino acids. Trimming left V 4 bases short and J 4 bases short, with 9 bases between. The germline V gene has CDR1 SGHDT and CDR2 YYEEEE. The chain's CDR3 is CASSLPHGNTIYF. The CDR3 DNA is TGTGCCAGCAGCCTTCCCCACGGAAACACCATATATTTT.

The V gene is TRBV14, the J gene TRBJ2-1; 8 bases map to TRBD1. After removal of 4 bases from V and 0 bases from J, the junction contained 5 bases not matched to a gene. Germline V lookup: CDR1 SGHDN, CDR2 FVKESK. This CDR3 has 16 residues. This CDR3 is CASSRRQGSSYNEQFF. CDR3 bases: TGTGCCAGCAGCCGCAGACAGGGGAGCTCCTACAATGAGCAGTTCTTC.

The genes are TRBV5-1 and TRBJ1-2; 8 nucleotides line up with TRBD1. This CDR3 comprises 15 residues. J lost 3 bases, V lost 0 bases, and 4 bases had no gene match. Germline V gene data show CDR1 as SGHRS and CDR2 as YFSETQ. In nucleotides, the CDR3 is TGCGCCAGCAGCTTGGGGGCAGGGGGCGACTATGGCTACACCTTC. It is translated as CASSLGAGGDYGYTF.

This chain links TRBV25-1 with TRBJ2-7; 7 bases align to TRBD2. The CDR3 contains 20 residues. The V gene end was trimmed by 4 bases and the J gene end by 0 bases; junction bases not matched to a gene: 21. Germline V lookup: CDR1 MGHDK, CDR2 SYGVNS. The CDR3 loop is CASSVEDPISAGDHSYEQYF. For the CDR3, the DNA is TGTGCCAGCAGTGTCGAGGATCCGATATCGGCGGGAGACCACTCCTACGAGCAGTACTTC.

This clonotype came up many times. The CDR3 region is CASSLGAGSADTQYF. CDR3 in DNA: TGTGCCAGCAGCTTAGGGGCCGGGAGCGCAGATACGCAGTATTTT. This sequence joins TRBV11-2 and TRBJ2-3, with a possible D match to TRBD2 (6 bases). CDR1 and CDR2 from the germline V gene are SGHAT and FQNNGV. Trimming cost V 1 base and J 4 bases, with 12 bases left between them. The CDR3 has 15 residues.

This clonotype was detected ten times or more. The V and J genes are TRBV27 and TRBJ2-1; 14 nucleotides agree with TRBD2. The CDR3 consists of 15 residues. J gave up 7 bases and V 7 bases, and 6 bases lay outside the gene matches. Looked up from germline, CDR1 is MNHEY and CDR2 is SMNVEV (reference sequence). This chain's CDR3 is CASTSGTSGGNEQFF. The DNA for the CDR3 is TGTGCCAGCACTTCGGGGACTAGCGGGGGTAATGAGCAGTTCTTC.

This sequence joins TRBV2 and TRBJ2-5; the D gene could be TRBD1 or TRBD2 (5 bases each). Germline V lookup: CDR1 SNHLY, CDR2 FYNNEI. V was trimmed by 4 bases and J by 5 bases, leaving 17 bases between them. The CDR3 totals 15 residues. CDR3 amino acids: CASSVEDTRLETQYF. The DNA for the CDR3 is TGTGCCAGCAGTGTTGAGGACACTAGATTGGAGACCCAGTACTTC.